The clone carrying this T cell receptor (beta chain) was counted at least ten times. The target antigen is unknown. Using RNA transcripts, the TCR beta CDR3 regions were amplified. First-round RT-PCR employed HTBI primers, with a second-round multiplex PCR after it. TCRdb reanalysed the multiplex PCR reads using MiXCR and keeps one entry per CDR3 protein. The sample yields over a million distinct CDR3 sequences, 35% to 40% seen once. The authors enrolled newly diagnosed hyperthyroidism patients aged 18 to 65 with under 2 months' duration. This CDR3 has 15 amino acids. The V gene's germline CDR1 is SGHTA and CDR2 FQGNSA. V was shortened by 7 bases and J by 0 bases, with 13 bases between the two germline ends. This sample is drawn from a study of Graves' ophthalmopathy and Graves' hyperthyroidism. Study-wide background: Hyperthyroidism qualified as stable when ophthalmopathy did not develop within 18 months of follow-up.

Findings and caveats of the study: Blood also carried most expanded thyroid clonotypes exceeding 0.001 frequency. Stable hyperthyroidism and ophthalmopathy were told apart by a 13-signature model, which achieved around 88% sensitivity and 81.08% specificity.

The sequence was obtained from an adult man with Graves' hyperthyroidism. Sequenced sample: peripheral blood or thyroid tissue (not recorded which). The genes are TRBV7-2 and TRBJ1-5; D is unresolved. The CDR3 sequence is CASKAAPYSNQPQHF. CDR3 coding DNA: TGTGCCAGCAAAGCGGCACCATATAGCAATCAGCCCCAGCATTTT.